This T cell receptor beta chain was profiled in a study of blood T cells in healthy people across ages. Primers used in a second PCR of roughly 6 to 11 cycles were a sample-barcoded 5' primer and a J-beta primer mix. A single record per CDR3 protein comes from TCRdb applying MiXCR to the 5' RACE reads. The sample comprises roughly 800,000 distinct CDR3 sequences, roughly 64% of which are singletons, and roughly 20% rests with the top ten. Trimming took 8 bases from V and 1 from J, leaving 20 bases between them. Germline V gene data show CDR1 as SGHAT and CDR2 as FQNNGV. The CDR3 is made up of 16 amino acids.

The chain joins TRBV11-2 to TRBJ1-1; D not resolved. Specimen: blood. The sequence came from a man aged 25-45 years in good health. Here the CDR3 reads CASSSWVGSRNTEAFF. CDR3 nucleotide sequence: TGTGCCAGCTCGTCTTGGGTAGGATCCCGGAACACTGAAGCTTTCTTT.